This paragraph covers one TCR beta chain sequence. The sample holds a few counts of this clone. Its target antigen remains unknown. There are no base qualities to consult, and no much larger clone falls within one base. The data stem from a study of OX40 agonist ivuxolimab in advanced cancers. About the investigation overall: Ivuxolimab, which targeted the costimulatory receptor OX40 (CD134), was an agonistic, fully human IgG2 monoclonal antibody. Intravenous ivuxolimab was administered to patients every 2 weeks at six dose levels: 0.01, 0.1, 0.3, 1.5, 3 and 10 mg/kg. Of the roughly 52 patients in dose escalation, some 20 had hepatocellular carcinoma, some 15 had melanoma, 9 had renal cell carcinoma and 9 had head and neck cancer. A male proportion of around 80% and a mean age of approximately 58 years, ranging from about 23 to 90, were recorded for the dose-escalation cohort. Prior anti-PD-1, anti-PD-L1 or anti-CTLA-4 therapy was permitted, and 40% of dose-escalation patients had received checkpoint inhibitors. Three dose-escalation patients achieved partial responses, one with hepatocellular carcinoma and two with cutaneous melanoma. The point of sequencing TCRbeta in the periphery was to test whether ivuxolimab changed TCR sequence diversity and drove clonal T-cell expansion. The monotherapy dose-escalation portion (N ≈ 56 patients) of the phase I ivuxolimab trial is reported in the paper.

Genomic DNA was isolated from the sorted cells so that the TCRbeta CDR3 region could be sequenced. TCRbeta CDR3 regions were sequenced using the immunoSEQ Assay. Sourced from immuneACCESS, this table was stored by TCRdb with only in-frame sequences that have V and J called. A share of the clones is absent; for the studies checked, an unresolved V gene accounts for under half, and the remainder has no known explanation. The table for this sample lists some 59,000 clones; around 80% of them were counted only once. Roughly 2.4% of the sample lies in the top ten. What the authors observed across the whole study: Low levels of normalized T-cell clonal expansion were also seen in some nonresponding patients. After ivuxolimab, more expanded clones were found on average in CD8+ T cells than in CD4+ T cells. At doses of 0.1 to 3.0 mg/kg, clonal expansion of both CD4+ and CD8+ T cells in blood was seen between baseline and week 6. The antigen specificity of the clonally expanded peripheral T cells was not determined. In the 0.1-3.0 mg/kg groups, partial responders had among the lowest normalized peripheral clonal expansion, particularly in CD8+ T cells.

Patients with a history of autoimmune disease or receiving systemic immunosuppression were excluded from the trial. Peripheral blood for TCR sequencing was drawn from every dose cohort at baseline, at cycle 4 day 1 and at cycle 7 day 1. The samples were drawn from a first-in-human, open-label, multicenter phase I dose-escalation trial of ivuxolimab. Adults with locally advanced or metastatic head and neck squamous cell, hepatocellular, melanoma or renal cell carcinoma were enrolled in the trial. CD4+ and CD8+ T cells were sorted separately from peripheral blood before TCR sequencing. The cysteine opens and the phenylalanine closes a CDR3 of 14 amino acids. Only the CDR3 region is kept as DNA, spanning 42 bases read in frame from base 1. For CDR1 and CDR2, the germline V gene (reference sequence) lists LNHDA and SQIVND. V is reduced by 5 bases and J by 7 bases, leaving a spacing of 12 bases between them.

The chain couples TRBV19 to TRBJ1-6; the D gene identity is not certain. The clonotype comes from an adult with an advanced solid tumor such as melanoma, head and neck, liver or kidney cancer. The sample in question was CD4+ or CD8+ T cells sorted from blood, obtained in a trial of the OX40 agonist ivuxolimab. This receptor has the CDR3 CASSFEGGNSPLHF. The sequence in DNA is TGTGCCAGTAGTTTCGAAGGTGGAAATTCACCCCTCCACTTT. Reference TRBV19 and TRBJ1-6 genes cover what lies past the CDR3, so the full variable domain is DGGITQSPKYLFRKEGQNVTLSCEQNLNHDAMYWYRQDPGQGLRLIYYSQIVNDFQKGDIAEGYSVSREKKESFPLTVTSAQKNPTAFYLCASSFEGGNSPLHFGNGTRLTVT.